A single sample is the source of the 21 T cell receptor beta chains below, sequenced in a study of blood T cell repertoires in COVID-19. Generated by immunoSEQ multiplex PCR, the TCRdb table keeps only in-frame clones and is missing some. This table holds roughly 350,000 clones, about 90% found once. The sequenced sample consisted of peripheral blood. These receptors all stem from a woman under 30 who had recovered from COVID-19.

DNA of the CDR3: TGTGCCACCAGCAGCCCACCTCTCCGGGGCGCAGGGGAACTGTTTTTT. It encodes CATSSPPLRGAGELFF. The chain has TRBV15 and TRBJ1-4, with D possibly TRBD1 on 6 matching bases. V lost 3 bases and J lost 12, with 23 bases in between. From germline, CDR1 is LNHNV and CDR2 YYDKDF (reference sequence). CDR3 length equals 16 residues. The whole variable domain, remainder taken from reference TRBV15 and TRBJ1-4, is DAMVIQNPRYQVTQFGKPVTLSCSQTLNHNVMYWYQQKSSQAPKLLFHYYDKDFNNEADTPDNFQSRRPNTSFCFLDIRSPGLGDTAMYLCATSSPPLRGAGELFFGSGTQLSVL.

This clone has a single count. This sequence joins TRBV2 and TRBJ2-5; TRBD2 agrees at 7 bases. The V segment lost 5 bases and the J segment 5 bases; nucleotides outside the gene matches: 8. CDR3 size: 14 residues. Germline CDR1 reads SNHLY; CDR2 reads FYNNEI. The CDR3 DNA follows: TGTGCCAGCAGTACTAGCGTTTCTCGGGAGACCCAGTACTTC. Protein sequence: CASSTSVSRETQYF.

The chain uses TRBV18 and TRBJ2-1; 7 nucleotides line up with TRBD1. The trim removed 2 bases at V and 4 bases at J, leaving 2 bases unmatched. Germline assignment: CDR1 KGHSH and CDR2 LQKENI. The CDR3 covers 14 residues. DNA of the CDR3: TGTGCCAGCTCACCAGGACAGGCATACAATGAGCAGTTCTTC. Its protein is CASSPGQAYNEQFF.

The chain is built from TRBV10-3 and TRBJ2-2, with a weak D call TRBD2 (6 bases). This CDR3 has 17 residues. Trimming left V 0 bases short and J 2 bases short, with 13 bases between. CDR1 is ENHRY, CDR2 SYGVKD, per germline. The CDR3 here is CAISESMTRVNTGELFF. Here the CDR3 DNA reads TGTGCCATCAGTGAGTCGATGACTAGGGTTAACACCGGGGAGCTGTTTTTT.

This chain joins TRBV3-1 (or the pseudogene TRBV3-2) and TRBJ2-1, with TRBD1 as a possible D gene (6 bases). Trimming pared 0 bases from V and 3 bases from J, leaving 9 bases between. This CDR3 has 15 residues. Germline V CDR1 and CDR2: LGHDT, YNNKEL (reference sequence). CDR3 in DNA: TGTGCCAGCAGCCAAGAAGGGACATTCTACAATGAGCAGTTCTTC. It is translated as CASSQEGTFYNEQFF.

The chain uses TRBV5-1 and TRBJ1-1, with 7 bases that match TRBD1. The junction had 6 bases not matched to a gene; V was cut back by 3 bases and J by 1 base. From germline, CDR1 is SGHRS and CDR2 YFSETQ. This CDR3 is built from 15 residues. For the CDR3, the DNA is TGCGCCAGCAGCTCGGAGACAGGGCGGAACACTGAAGCTTTCTTT. Its protein is CASSSETGRNTEAFF.

The J gene is TRBJ2-1, the V gene TRBV28, with 11 bases identical to TRBD2. From germline, CDR1 is MDHEN and CDR2 SYDVKM. There are 13 residues in the CDR3. Trimming removed 8 bases from V and 5 bases from J; junction bases left unmatched: 2. The CDR3 protein is CASLAGGDNEQFF. CDR3 nucleotides: TGTGCCAGCCTAGCGGGAGGTGACAATGAGCAGTTCTTC.

The V call is TRBV9, the J call TRBJ1-5; 7 positions agree with TRBD1. The CDR3 contains 14 residues. Losses at the gene ends were 0 bases for V and 5 bases for J; bases not matched to a gene: 2. CDR1 SGDLS and CDR2 YYNGEE come from the germline V gene. The CDR3 is CASSVGGGDQPQHF. The CDR3 bases are TGTGCCAGCAGCGTAGGAGGGGGCGATCAGCCCCAGCATTTT.

This clone has just a few counts. The chain combines TRBV5-5 with TRBJ1-5; tentative D call: TRBD1 (6 bases). Germline V lookup: CDR1 SGHKS, CDR2 YYEKEE (reference sequence). V gave up 2 bases and J gave up 5 bases, with 11 bases separating them. The CDR3 loop spans 14 amino acids. CDR3 in DNA: TGTGCCAGCAGCTTTACGTCAGGGGATCAGCCCCAGCATTTT. Its translation: CASSFTSGDQPQHF.

The chain joins TRBV6-2 or TRBV6-3 to TRBJ2-7; 10 nucleotides align to TRBD1. In germline, CDR1 is MNHEY, CDR2 SVGEGT. V trimming: 6 bases; J trimming: 6 bases; junction bases outside the gene matches: 8. The CDR3 totals 14 residues. The CDR3 loop is CASSKGDRGFEQYV. CDR3 coding DNA: TGTGCCAGCAGCAAGGGGGACAGGGGCTTCGAGCAGTACGTC.

The rearrangement links TRBV24-1 to TRBJ1-1; unclear D gene. V lost 3 bases, J lost 3 bases, and 7 bases lay in between. This CDR3 is 13 amino acids long. Germline V gene data show CDR1 as KGHDR and CDR2 as SFDVKD. CDR3 sequence: CATSDNMYTEAFF. In DNA, the CDR3 is TGTGCCACCAGTGATAACATGTACACTGAAGCTTTCTTT.

The gene calls are TRBV5-1 and TRBJ1-1, with D possibly being TRBD1 (6 bases). Deletions cut 0 bases from V and 4 bases from J, with 10 bases between. This CDR3 contains 14 residues. Germline V CDR1 and CDR2: SGHRS, YFSETQ. CDR3 region: CASSLEGVFTEAFF. The CDR3 region has the DNA TGCGCCAGCAGCTTGGAGGGGGTTTTCACTGAAGCTTTCTTT.

The chain combines TRBV19 with TRBJ1-2; D is perhaps TRBD1 (5 bases). Germline CDR1 LNHDA, CDR2 SQIVND (reference sequence). The CDR3 loop spans 15 amino acids. The V and J ends lost 2 bases and 3 bases respectively, with 13 bases between them. CDR3 residues: CASSIKGREDYGYTF. DNA of the CDR3: TGTGCCAGTAGTATAAAGGGCAGGGAGGACTATGGCTACACCTTC.

The chain employs TRBV10-2 and TRBJ1-2; 8 bases are shared with TRBD1. V was clipped by 6 bases and J by 4 bases; unmatched bases: 10. The germline gives CDR1 WSHSY, CDR2 SAAADI. CDR3 length: 15 amino acids. The CDR3 reads CASRRTGQGLYGYTF. CDR3 nucleotide sequence: TGCGCCAGCAGACGGACAGGGCAGGGTCTCTATGGCTACACCTTC.

V and J are TRBV28 and TRBJ2-3; no clear D gene. Between the trimmed V and J ends, which lost 5 bases and 6 bases, there was a span of 15 bases. The CDR3 has 14 amino acids. CDR1 is MDHEN, CDR2 SYDVKM, per germline. CDR3 residues: CASSLRFPLDTQYF. CDR3 in DNA: TGTGCCAGCAGTCTGCGATTTCCCCTGGATACGCAGTATTTT.

This chain joins TRBV19 and TRBJ1-2; D gene uncertain. Trimming took off 3 bases at V and 2 bases at J, with 10 bases between the two ends. This CDR3 has 14 amino acids. The germline CDR1 and CDR2 sequences are LNHDA and SQIVND (reference sequence). The CDR3 DNA is TGTGCCAGTAGTATGGGCACATCGAACTATGGCTACACCTTC. Translating it yields CASSMGTSNYGYTF.

V and J are TRBV4-2 and TRBJ1-6, with 7 positions matching TRBD1. The CDR3 runs 15 residues. Germline-derived CDR1 and CDR2 are LGHNA and YNFKEQ. V shed 0 bases and J 7 bases; nucleotides not matched to a gene: 3. The CDR3 nucleotides are TGTGCCAGCAGCCAAGATGGGACAGAGAATTCACCCCTCCACTTT. It yields the protein CASSQDGTENSPLHF.

This clone was recorded only once. J is TRBJ2-5 and V is TRBV27; TRBD2 matches 7 bases. The CDR3 has 15 amino acids. The germline gives CDR1 MNHEY, CDR2 SMNVEV (reference sequence). V was clipped by 2 bases and J by 2 bases; unmatched bases: 5. As DNA, the CDR3 is TGTGCCAGCAGTTTACAGCTAGCGGCACAAGAGACCCAGTACTTC. Translated, it gives CASSLQLAAQETQYF.

V gene TRBV30 combines with J gene TRBJ1-6; D remains ambiguous. CDR3 size: 13 residues. V dropped 3 bases and J dropped 1 base, with 4 bases sitting between them. CDR1 and CDR2 from the germline V gene are GTSNPN and SVGIG (reference sequence). The CDR3 reads CAWRSSYNSPLHF. CDR3 in DNA: TGTGCCTGGAGATCTTCCTATAATTCACCCCTCCACTTT.

The V gene is TRBV28, the J gene TRBJ2-2; 11 bases are shared with TRBD1. This CDR3 is 15 amino acids long. The V gene end was trimmed by 8 bases and the J gene end by 1 base; junction bases not matched to a gene: 3. CDR1 is MDHEN, CDR2 SYDVKM, per germline. The CDR3 nucleotides are TGTGCCAGCGAGGGACAGGGGGTGAACACCGGGGAGCTGTTTTTT. Protein product: CASEGQGVNTGELFF.

V and J are TRBV6-5 and TRBJ2-2; weak D call: TRBD2 (5 bases). Germline CDR1 reads MNHEY; CDR2 reads SVGAGI. This CDR3 is 14 amino acids long. CDR3 loop: CSTGRTSNTGELFF. The CDR3 bases are TGTTCAACGGGCCGGACTTCGAACACCGGGGAGCTGTTTTTT.